This T cell receptor beta chain stems from a study of blood T cells in healthy people across ages. Whole-study findings and limits: The study found TCR beta diversity correlated strongly with naive T cell percentage. A conclusive naive versus antigen-experienced comparison was prevented by the unsorted PBMCs. Diversity figures derived from one million T cells were judged to underestimate the true value.

Of note for this clonotype: Its specificity is unknown.

Trimming cost V 6 bases and J 4 bases, with 14 bases left between them. This CDR3 is 14 amino acids long. The V gene's germline CDR1 is LNHDA and CDR2 SQIVND (reference sequence). PCR was performed a second time for about 7 to 12 cycles using a sample-barcoded 5' primer and a J-beta primer mix. The study obtained at least 2.5 million CDR3-containing paired-end reads from every sample. TCRdb redid the calling of the 5' RACE reads with MiXCR, one entry per CDR3 protein. This sample has about 400,000 distinct CDR3 sequences, with about half found just once. Sequenced material: blood. This chain joins TRBV19 and TRBJ2-3; D call uncertain. The TCR comes from a man aged 55-75 years in good health. Here the CDR3 DNA reads TGTGCCAGTAGCTCGGGTCTATGGTCAGATACGCAGTATTTT. Translation gives CASSSGLWSDTQYF.